Listed below are T cell receptor beta chains from one sample, sequenced in a study of T cell repertoires in cytomegalovirus infection. TCRdb re-called the reads through MiXCR, storing one row per CDR3 protein. The profile shows hundreds of thousands of distinct CDR3 sequences, around 6.6% of them singletons. The material sequenced was PBMCs. The origin of the receptors is a human donor in good health (CMV status not recorded). Some clones in this sample may be carry-over from other donors' samples. The CDR3 runs from the conserved cysteine through the conserved F or W. Fields, in order: V gene, J gene, clone size, D gene, CDR3 DNA, CDR3 protein. D genes are given only for firm matches. Clone size, where shown, is once, few, many, or a class for clones that have expanded.

TRBV14	TRBJ2-7	many	NA	TGTGCCAGCAGCCAAGGTTGGGGTAGGGGTTCCTACGAGCAGTACTTC	CASSQGWGRGSYEQYF
TRBV7-2	TRBJ1-1	many	NA	TGTGCCAGCAGCCAGCAGGTGGTCTTGGGCACTGAAGCTTTCTTT	CASSQQVVLGTEAFF
TRBV27	TRBJ1-5	many	NA	TGTGCCAGCAGTTTGTACAGGGATAGCAATCAGCCCCAGCATTTT	CASSLYRDSNQPQHF
TRBV7-2	TRBJ2-7	many	NA	TGTGCCAGCAGCTTAGCGTTGGGGTTCGAGCAGTACTTC	CASSLALGFEQYF
TRBV5-1	TRBJ2-2	NA	TRBD1	TGCGCCAGCAGCTCGACAGGGGGGAACACCGGGGAGCTGTTTTTT	CASSSTGGNTGELFF
TRBV7-2	TRBJ1-1	many	NA	TGTGCCAGCAGCTACGCCAGGGGGAACACTGAAGCTTTCTTT	CASSYARGNTEAFF
TRBV15	TRBJ1-5	NA	NA	TGTGCCACCAGCACAAGGTCCAAAGGAAGCAATCAGCCCCAGCATTTT	CATSTRSKGSNQPQHF
TRBV12-3/TRBV12-4	TRBJ1-1	many	NA	TGTGCCAGCAGTTTCGAAGTCACTGAAGCTTTCTTT	CASSFEVTEAFF
TRBV7-2	TRBJ2-2	many	NA	TGTGCCAGCAGCCCCCTCTCCGGGGAGCTGTTTTTT	CASSPLSGELFF
TRBV19	TRBJ2-1	many	NA	TGTGCCAGTAGTATCCGACCCGGAGGGAATGAGCAGTTCTTC	CASSIRPGGNEQFF
TRBV28	TRBJ2-5	many	TRBD1	TGTGCCAGCAGTTTATTACAGGGGAAAGAGACCCAGTACTTC	CASSLLQGKETQYF
TRBV7-3	TRBJ2-2	many	NA	TGTGCCAGCAGCCCTCAGGGACCCGCGAACACCGGGGAGCTGTTTTTT	CASSPQGPANTGELFF
TRBV20-1	TRBJ2-7	many	TRBD2	TGCAGTGCTAGCATGGGGAGGGGCTCCTACGAGCAGTACTTC	CSASMGRGSYEQYF
TRBV7-2	TRBJ2-2	many	TRBD1	TGTGCCAGCAGCTCCACAGGGGCGAACACCGGGGAGCTGTTTTTT	CASSSTGANTGELFF
TRBV6-5	TRBJ2-5	many	TRBD1	TGTGCCAGCAGTTCATTCAGGGGGGAGACCCAGTACTTC	CASSSFRGETQYF
TRBV20-1	TRBJ2-1	many	TRBD2	TGCAGTGCTGGACTAGCGGGTAATCCAAGCTCCTACAATGAGCAGTTCTTC	CSAGLAGNPSSYNEQFF
TRBV18	TRBJ1-1	many	NA	TGTGCCAGCTCACCAAGCCAGGGCCGGGCAGGCACTGAAGCTTTCTTT	CASSPSQGRAGTEAFF
TRBV7-6	TRBJ2-1	NA	TRBD2	TGTGCTAGCAGCTTAAGCGGGGGGGTAACGAATGAGCAGAGCTTC	CASSLSGGVTNEQSF
TRBV27	TRBJ1-6	NA	NA	TGTGCCAGCAGTTTTGGTCCGGGACCGAATTCACCCCTCCACTTT	CASSFGPGPNSPLHF
TRBV29-1	TRBJ1-3	NA	NA	TGCAGCTCCACTACCTCGACTGGAAACACCATATATTTT	CSSTTSTGNTIYF
TRBV28	TRBJ1-5	NA	NA	TGTGCCAGCAACCCTCCGGGGGGAGGCAATCAGCCCCAGCATTTT	CASNPPGGGNQPQHF
TRBV7-2	TRBJ1-2	few	NA	TGTGCCAGCAGCCCCAGAGGGGGAGGGACGAACTCTGTCTATGGCTACACCTTC	CASSPRGGGTNSVYGYTF
TRBV20-1	TRBJ1-1	few	NA	TGCAGTGCTAGAGATCAAGGACTGGGGGCTTTCTTT	CSARDQGLGAFF
TRBV28	TRBJ1-1	many	NA	TGTGCCAGCAGTTTGGAGCCATCGTTGCGTGAAGCTTTCTTT	CASSLEPSLREAFF
TRBV7-2	TRBJ2-2	many	TRBD1	TGTGCCAGCAGCCTCGACAGGGGGCGGGCCACCGGGGAGCTGTTTTTT	CASSLDRGRATGELFF
TRBV3-1	TRBJ2-5	many	TRBD1	TGTGCCAGCAGCCCCGCCTTTGACAGGGGCCAAGAGACCCAGTACTTC	CASSPAFDRGQETQYF
TRBV7-2	TRBJ2-1	many	TRBD1	TGTGCCAGCAGCTCCGGACAGGGGGCGCCGGTTCGATTCTTC	CASSSGQGAPVRFF
TRBV20-1	TRBJ2-7	many	TRBD1	TGCAGTGCTAGGGGACAGGTATCGTACGAGCAGTACTTC	CSARGQVSYEQYF
TRBV5-1	TRBJ1-5	many	NA	TGCGCCAGCAGCTCATCCCCGCAGAAGGAAGACAAAAACGGGCATCAGCCCCAGCATTTT	CASSSSPQKEDKNGHQPQHF
TRBV30	TRBJ1-1	many	TRBD1	TGTGCCTGGAGTGGGACAGGGGGCCCGAGAGCTTTCTTT	CAWSGTGGPRAFF
TRBV29-1	TRBJ1-1	NA	NA	TGCAGCGCGTACACGAACACTGAAGCTTTCTTT	CSAYTNTEAFF
TRBV29-1	TRBJ2-5	few	NA	TGCAGCGTGCAAGACAGCGGACAAGAGACCCAGTACTTC	CSVQDSGQETQYF